These T cell receptor beta chains were read from a single sample in a study of blood T cells in healthy people across ages. TCRdb fed the 5' RACE reads into MiXCR, producing one record per CDR3 protein. The sample lists over 600,000 distinct CDR3 sequences, 46% occurring once. Sequenced: blood. The origin of the receptors is a man older than 75 in good health. The CDR3 runs from the conserved cysteine through the conserved F or W. The D gene is left open where the match is weak. Clone size is shown for a subset of rows, as once, few, many or a class of expanded clone.

v_call	clone_size	d_call	j_call	cdr3_aa	cdr3_nt
TRBV29-1	.	.	TRBJ1-1	CSVPGIVNTEAFF	TGCAGCGTTCCGGGGATTGTGAACACTGAAGCTTTCTTT
TRBV10-3	.	.	TRBJ1-2	CAIKKRDIDGYTF	TGTGCCATCAAGAAAAGGGACATCGATGGCTACACCTTC
TRBV7-2	.	TRBD2	TRBJ2-2	CASSFSGLAGASDTGELFF	TGTGCCAGCAGCTTTAGCGGACTAGCGGGAGCGTCGGACACCGGGGAGCTGTTTTTT
TRBV13	.	.	TRBJ1-1	CASTNGHRGREAFF	TGTGCCAGCACCAATGGGCACCGGGGCCGTGAAGCTTTCTTT
TRBV20-1	.	.	TRBJ2-7	CSARVQDISYEQYF	TGCAGTGCTAGAGTACAGGACATCTCCTACGAGCAGTACTTC
TRBV7-2	.	TRBD1	TRBJ1-4	CASSLYGQGEKLFF	TGTGCCAGCAGCTTATACGGACAGGGTGAAAAACTGTTTTTT
TRBV7-2	many	.	TRBJ2-3	CASSLNRLSTDTQYF	TGTGCCAGCAGCTTAAACAGGTTGAGCACAGATACGCAGTATTTT
TRBV11-2	few	.	TRBJ1-2	CASTMTVNYGYTF	TGTGCCAGCACCATGACTGTTAACTATGGCTACACCTTC
TRBV3-1	.	.	TRBJ1-6	CASSPRTNSPLHF	TGTGCCAGCAGCCCTAGGACTAATTCACCCCTCCACTTT
TRBV29-1	.	TRBD1	TRBJ2-3	CSVEGGAADTQYF	TGCAGCGTGGAAGGGGGCGCAGCAGATACGCAGTATTTT
TRBV12-3/TRBV12-4	few	.	TRBJ1-2	CASSPLGAGAGGYTF	TGTGCCAGCAGTCCCTTAGGGGCAGGGGCCGGTGGCTACACCTTC
TRBV6-1	few	.	TRBJ2-7	CASSEVSLDEQYF	TGTGCCAGCAGTGAGGTCTCGCTGGACGAGCAGTACTTC
TRBV20-1	few	.	TRBJ1-1	CSARGRVLATEAFF	TGCAGTGCTAGGGGAAGGGTTTTGGCCACTGAAGCTTTCTTT
TRBV5-4	.	TRBD2	TRBJ2-3	CASSSRRTGGRAFTDTQYF	TGTGCCAGCAGCTCCCGACGGACCGGGGGGAGAGCCTTCACAGATACGCAGTATTTT
TRBV2	.	TRBD2	TRBJ2-5	CASGGRSGQETQYF	TGTGCCAGCGGCGGGAGGTCGGGACAAGAGACCCAGTACTTC
TRBV6-4	.	TRBD1	TRBJ2-3	CASKQSGGDTQYF	TGTGCCAGCAAACAATCAGGGGGAGATACGCAGTATTTT
TRBV21-1	.	.	TRBJ2-3	CASSTPGSVKDTQYF	TGTGCCAGCAGCACGCCCGGGAGTGTCAAAGATACGCAGTATTTT
TRBV7-2	.	.	TRBJ2-5	CASSLGSGPLGETQYF	TGTGCCAGCAGCTTAGGGTCGGGGCCTCTGGGAGAGACCCAGTACTTC
TRBV5-1	.	.	TRBJ1-6	CASSSESALLHF	TGCGCCAGCAGCTCCGAATCCGCACTCCTCCACTTT
TRBV11-3	few	.	TRBJ2-7	CASSLESGRGEQYF	TGTGCCAGCAGCTTAGAATCGGGAAGGGGGGAGCAGTACTTC
TRBV25-1	many	TRBD1	TRBJ2-7	CASTTTGAYEQYF	TGTGCCAGCACCACGACAGGGGCCTACGAGCAGTACTTC
TRBV6-1	.	.	TRBJ2-5	CASAGYQETQYF	TGTGCCAGCGCCGGGTATCAAGAGACCCAGTACTTC
TRBV4-2	.	TRBD2	TRBJ2-1	CASRQAGGASSYNEQFF	TGTGCCAGCAGACAAGCGGGAGGCGCCAGCTCCTACAATGAGCAGTTCTTC
TRBV5-5	.	.	TRBJ1-5	CASSLDSDTRNQPQHF	TGTGCCAGCAGCTTGGACAGTGATACCCGCAATCAGCCCCAGCATTTT
TRBV29-1	.	.	TRBJ2-5	CSVEGVQGLETQYF	TGCAGCGTTGAAGGGGTTCAGGGATTAGAGACCCAGTACTTC
TRBV20-1	.	TRBD2	TRBJ2-5	CSHSGRASRETQYF	TGCAGTCATAGCGGGAGGGCCAGTCGGGAGACCCAGTACTTC
TRBV21-1	few	.	TRBJ2-5	CASRIKRTPATYQETQYF	TGTGCCAGCAGGATAAAGAGGACACCCGCGACTTACCAAGAGACCCAGTACTTC
TRBV2	few	TRBD1	TRBJ2-2	CASRDRVGNTGELFF	TGTGCCAGCAGGGACAGGGTCGGTAACACCGGGGAGCTGTTTTTT
TRBV20-1	.	.	TRBJ2-3	CSASRETDTQYF	TGCAGTGCTAGCAGAGAGACAGATACGCAGTATTTT
TRBV7-2	once	.	TRBJ2-7	CASSLVAGQLPTYEQYF	TGTGCCAGCAGCTTAGTCGCGGGACAGCTACCTACCTACGAGCAGTACTTC
TRBV6-2/TRBV6-3	few	.	TRBJ2-1	CASTSPPEPRDEQFF	TGTGCCAGCACCTCGCCCCCGGAGCCCCGGGATGAGCAGTTCTTC
TRBV5-1	few	TRBD2	TRBJ2-7	CASSLISASGSYEQYF	TGCGCCAGCAGTCTTATATCGGCTAGCGGCTCCTACGAGCAGTACTTC
TRBV29-1	many	.	TRBJ2-3	CSVGLAPDTQYF	TGCAGCGTGGGGCTAGCGCCAGATACGCAGTATTTT
TRBV10-3	many	.	TRBJ2-7	CAISETTGSYEQYF	TGTGCCATCAGTGAGACTACAGGCTCCTACGAGCAGTACTTC
TRBV7-3	few	.	TRBJ2-3	CASSSIGASTDTQYF	TGTGCCAGCAGCTCTATCGGGGCGAGCACAGATACGCAGTATTTT
TRBV7-2	few	.	TRBJ2-1	CASSYPGGEQFF	TGTGCCAGCAGTTATCCCGGAGGTGAGCAGTTCTTC
TRBV9	few	TRBD1	TRBJ1-6	CASSNRDRSASPLHF	TGTGCCAGCAGCAACCGGGACAGGTCTGCCTCACCCCTCCACTTT
TRBV12-3/TRBV12-4	once	.	TRBJ2-1	CASTRLVSDEQFF	TGTGCCAGCACCCGACTAGTTTCCGATGAGCAGTTCTTC
TRBV7-9	few	.	TRBJ2-1	CASSLQLRDNEQFF	TGTGCCAGCAGCTTACAGCTACGGGACAATGAGCAGTTCTTC
TRBV5-5	.	.	TRBJ2-5	CASSLRGNQETQYF	TGTGCCAGCAGCTTGAGGGGAAATCAAGAGACCCAGTACTTC
TRBV30	.	.	TRBJ2-7	CAWSLAVLSYEQYF	TGTGCCTGGAGTCTGGCAGTCCTTTCCTACGAGCAGTACTTC
TRBV20-1	.	TRBD1	TRBJ1-2	CSARTGQSYGYTF	TGCAGTGCCCGGACGGGACAGTCCTATGGCTACACCTTC
TRBV28	.	TRBD1	TRBJ2-6	CASSPIRGLAGANVLTF	TGTGCCAGCAGTCCAATCAGGGGGCTGGCTGGGGCCAACGTCCTGACTTTC
TRBV6-6	few	TRBD1	TRBJ2-3	CASSYSGQGKDTQYF	TGTGCCAGCAGTTACTCAGGACAGGGGAAAGATACGCAGTATTTT
TRBV29-1	.	.	TRBJ2-5	CSVASGQETQYF	TGCAGCGTTGCCTCGGGACAAGAGACCCAGTACTTC
TRBV19	few	.	TRBJ2-1	CASSIAPGTRREEQFF	TGTGCCAGTAGTATAGCCCCCGGGACACGGAGGGAGGAGCAGTTCTTC
TRBV27	.	.	TRBJ2-1	CASTQGMTIEQFF	TGTGCCAGCACCCAGGGGATGACCATAGAGCAGTTCTTC
TRBV27	many	.	TRBJ1-6	CASSDGGGGSPLHF	TGTGCCAGCAGCGACGGGGGGGGAGGTTCACCCCTCCACTTT
TRBV7-2	.	TRBD2	TRBJ2-1	CASSSPGGRYNEQFF	TGTGCCAGCAGCTCGCCGGGAGGACGCTACAATGAGCAGTTCTTC
TRBV29-1	few	TRBD2	TRBJ2-7	CSVPRGLAGNEQYF	TGCAGCGTCCCCAGGGGACTAGCGGGAAACGAGCAGTACTTC
TRBV29-1	few	TRBD1	TRBJ2-7	CSVIQGQGISYEQYF	TGCAGCGTTATCCAAGGACAGGGGATTTCCTACGAGCAGTACTTC
TRBV7-2	.	TRBD1	TRBJ1-1	CASTWTGQNTEAFF	TGTGCCAGCACCTGGACAGGGCAGAACACTGAAGCTTTCTTT
TRBV28	.	.	TRBJ2-7	CASSFAVYEQYF	TGTGCCAGCAGCTTTGCTGTCTACGAGCAGTACTTC
TRBV27	.	TRBD2	TRBJ2-6	CASSLFGLAGAKASGANVLTF	TGTGCCAGCAGTTTATTTGGGCTAGCGGGAGCGAAAGCGTCTGGGGCCAACGTCCTGACTTTC
TRBV5-1	once	.	TRBJ1-1	CASREGETEAFF	TGCGCCAGTAGGGAGGGGGAGACTGAAGCTTTCTTT
TRBV20-1	few	TRBD2	TRBJ2-3	CSGASGIEADTQYF	TGCAGTGGGGCTAGCGGGATTGAAGCAGATACGCAGTATTTT
TRBV7-2	.	TRBD1	TRBJ1-2	CASSLTLDRENTF	TGTGCCAGCAGCCTAACCCTGGACAGGGAGAACACCTTC
TRBV28	.	TRBD1	TRBJ2-1	CASRLRDRVSNEQFF	TGTGCCAGCAGGCTCCGGGACAGGGTCTCTAATGAGCAGTTCTTC
TRBV7-2	few	TRBD2	TRBJ2-6	CASSLVSGRSGANVLTF	TGTGCCAGCAGCTTAGTTAGCGGGAGGTCCGGGGCCAACGTCCTGACTTTC
TRBV7-3	few	.	TRBJ2-4	CASSFQGGKDIQYF	TGTGCCAGCAGCTTTCAAGGAGGTAAAGACATTCAGTACTTC